These 18 T cell receptor beta chains were all obtained from the same sample, sequenced in a study of OX40 agonist ivuxolimab in advanced cancers. Data came from immunoSEQ multiplex PCR; TCRdb stores just in-frame clones and leaves some out. Among about 73,000 clones, about 87% were seen once, and the ten largest hold over 9.5%. The source material was CD4+ or CD8+ T cells sorted from blood, sampled in a trial of the OX40 agonist ivuxolimab. The receptors were gathered from an adult with an advanced solid tumor such as melanoma, head and neck, liver or kidney cancer.

The chain links TRBV27 to TRBJ2-7; 10 bases map to TRBD2. Losses at the gene ends were 5 bases for V and 3 bases for J; bases not matched to a gene: 4. The germline V gene has CDR1 MNHEY and CDR2 SMNVEV (reference sequence). CDR3 size: 14 residues. The CDR3 sequence is CASSRGLAVYEQYF. In DNA, the CDR3 is TGTGCCAGCAGTCGAGGACTAGCGGTCTACGAGCAGTACTTC.

The chain recombines TRBV15 with TRBJ2-7; 7 bases are shared with TRBD2. This CDR3 is 14 amino acids long. Looked up from germline, CDR1 is LNHNV and CDR2 is YYDKDF (reference sequence). Trimming cost V 0 bases and J 5 bases; bases outside gene matches: 4. The CDR3 region is CATSRDGEGNEQYF. For the CDR3, the DNA is TGTGCCACCAGCAGAGATGGGGAGGGGAACGAGCAGTACTTC.

This rearrangement joins TRBV13 to TRBJ2-3, with 7 bases lining up with TRBD1. The CDR3 has 14 amino acids. Trimming cost V 6 bases and J 4 bases; bases outside gene matches: 7. CDR1 and CDR2 (germline): PRHDT, FYEKMQ (reference sequence). The CDR3 protein is CASRIEGAPDTQYF. In nucleotides, the CDR3 is TGTGCCAGCAGGATTGAGGGGGCTCCAGATACGCAGTATTTT.

The rearrangement joins TRBV7-8 to TRBJ2-7; D remains unclear. V was pared by 4 bases and J by 2 bases, with 6 bases between. Germline CDR1 SGHVS, CDR2 FQNEAQ. The CDR3 consists of 12 residues. The CDR3 sequence: CASSSTTYEQYF. CDR3 coding DNA: TGTGCCAGCAGCTCAACGACCTACGAGCAGTACTTC.

The chain couples TRBV5-6 to TRBJ1-4; possibly TRBD1 for D (5 bases). The CDR3 runs to 14 residues. Trimming cost V 1 base and J 2 bases, with 6 bases left between them. The germline V gene encodes CDR1 SGHDT and CDR2 YYEEEE. The CDR3 nucleotides are TGTGCCAGCAGCTTGTGGGGGACTAATGAAAAACTGTTTTTT. Encoded protein: CASSLWGTNEKLFF.

This clone was found once. The J gene is TRBJ2-7, the V gene TRBV13, with D possibly TRBD2 on 6 matching bases. CDR1 PRHDT and CDR2 FYEKMQ come from the germline V gene (reference sequence). V was shortened by 2 bases and J by 4 bases, with 15 bases between the two germline ends. This CDR3 has 15 amino acids. This CDR3 reads CASSLSVGGRYEQYF. CDR3 DNA: TGTGCCAGCAGCTTATCGGTGGGGGGAAGGTACGAGCAGTACTTC.

The rearrangement uses TRBV6-4 and TRBJ1-5, with a weak D call TRBD1 (5 bases). This CDR3 contains 14 residues. CDR1 and CDR2 (germline): MRHNA, SNTAGT. Trimming removed 8 bases at V and 5 bases at J, with 16 bases between. The DNA for the CDR3 is TGTGCCAGCGGCCAAGGGGCCGGGTATCAGCCCCAGCATTTT. It is translated as CASGQGAGYQPQHF.

This clone was counted ten times or more. The chain is built from TRBV5-1 and TRBJ2-7; 10 bases align to TRBD2. The length of the CDR3 is 13 residues. After removal of 4 bases from V and 7 bases from J, the junction contained 5 bases not matched to a gene. Germline V CDR1 and CDR2: SGHRS, YFSETQ. The CDR3 is CASSLGTSEEQYF. CDR3 sequence (DNA): TGCGCCAGCAGCCTAGGGACTAGCGAGGAGCAGTACTTC.

The chain links TRBV7-3 to TRBJ2-3; D call uncertain. Germline-derived CDR1 and CDR2 are SGHTA and FQGTGA. The V and J ends lost 5 bases and 6 bases respectively, with 9 bases between them. There are 12 residues in the CDR3. This chain's CDR3 is CASSPSQDTQYF. In nucleotides, the CDR3 is TGTGCCAGCAGCCCGTCCCAGGATACGCAGTATTTT.

This sequence joins TRBV5-1 and TRBJ2-3; possibly TRBD2 for D (5 bases). The CDR3 loop spans 15 amino acids. Per germline, CDR1 SGHRS and CDR2 YFSETQ. V was shortened by 5 bases and J by 0 bases, with 13 bases between the two germline ends. The CDR3 region is CASSSRSGSTDTQYF. CDR3 nucleotide sequence: TGCGCCAGCAGTTCACGGAGCGGAAGCACAGATACGCAGTATTTT. Combining the CDR3 with reference TRBV5-1 and TRBJ2-3 gives the whole variable domain KAGVTQTPRYLIKTRGQQVTLSCSPISGHRSVSWYQQTPGQGLQFLFEYFSETQRNKGNFPGRFSGRQFSNSRSEMNVSTLELGDSALYLCASSSRSGSTDTQYFGPGTRLTVL.

The J gene is TRBJ2-3, the V gene TRBV10-1; no clear D gene. Trimming pared 0 bases from V and 3 bases from J, leaving 10 bases between. The CDR3 loop spans 15 amino acids. Looked up from germline, CDR1 is WNHNN and CDR2 is SYGVQD (reference sequence). For the CDR3, the DNA is TGCGCCAGCAGTGAGTCGGCGTATTGGACAGATACGCAGTATTTT. Protein product: CASSESAYWTDTQYF.

The J gene is TRBJ2-7, the V gene TRBV14; the D gene is possibly TRBD2 (5 bases). The CDR3 loop spans 16 amino acids. Germline values: CDR1 SGHDN, CDR2 FVKESK. The V end was cut by 1 base, the J end by 2 bases, with 15 bases between. The DNA of the CDR3 is TGTGCCAGCAGCCAAGCCACCGACTATTCGGCCTACGAGCAGTACTTC. Protein: CASSQATDYSAYEQYF. The full variable domain, its missing parts supplied by reference TRBV14 and TRBJ2-7, is EAGVTQFPSHSVIEKGQTVTLRCDPISGHDNLYWYRRVMGKEIKFLLHFVKESKQDESGMPNNRFLAERTGGTYSTLKVQPAELEDSGVYFCASSQATDYSAYEQYFGPGTRLTVT.

This chain links TRBV27 with TRBJ2-3, with a weak D call TRBD2 (5 bases). Between the trimmed V and J ends, which lost 2 bases and 1 base, there was a span of 7 bases. The CDR3 is 14 residues long. Germline values: CDR1 MNHEY, CDR2 SMNVEV (reference sequence). The CDR3 bases are TGTGCCAGCAGTTTAGTTAGCGGCACAGATACGCAGTATTTT. Translated: CASSLVSGTDTQYF.

The chain uses TRBV6-6 and TRBJ2-7; TRBD2 agrees at 7 bases. V lost 1 base and J lost 2; bases outside the gene matches: 5. The CDR3 consists of 15 residues. The germline V gene has CDR1 MNHNY and CDR2 SVGAGI (reference sequence). Here the CDR3 reads CASSYFPSGTYEQYF. CDR3 nucleotide sequence: TGTGCCAGCAGTTACTTTCCCAGCGGGACCTACGAGCAGTACTTC.

The chain joins TRBV11-3 to TRBJ2-3, with D possibly TRBD2 on 7 matching bases. The V gene's germline CDR1 is SGHNT and CDR2 YENEEA. The CDR3 is 14 residues long. V dropped 5 bases and J dropped 2 bases, with 11 bases sitting between them. The CDR3 loop is CASSRGGITDTQYF. As DNA, the CDR3 is TGTGCCAGCAGCAGGGGGGGCATCACAGATACGCAGTATTTT.

The chain uses TRBV9 and TRBJ1-2; 7 bases agree with TRBD1. This CDR3 contains 15 residues. CDR1 is SGDLS, CDR2 YYNGEE, per germline. V shed 4 bases, J shed 4 bases, and the junction held 10 bases outside the gene matches. CDR3 sequence: CASSHETGRIYGYTF. The CDR3 DNA reads TGTGCCAGCAGCCATGAGACAGGGCGCATCTATGGCTACACCTTC.

This clone was seen just once. The chain couples TRBV30 to TRBJ1-5; possibly TRBD1 for D (6 bases). V was clipped by 2 bases and J by 7 bases, with 12 bases between them. CDR3 length: 13 residues. CDR1 is GTSNPN, CDR2 SVGIG, per germline (reference sequence). CDR3 in DNA: TGTGCCTGGAGTCTACAGGGTAGCCAGCCCCAGCATTTT. Protein sequence: CAWSLQGSQPQHF.

The chain employs TRBV27 and TRBJ2-7; TRBD1 might be the D (5 bases). Trimming removed 3 bases from V and 3 bases from J, with 9 bases in between. Per the germline V gene, CDR1 is MNHEY and CDR2 is SMNVEV (reference sequence). The CDR3 runs 13 residues. The CDR3 nucleotides read TGTGCCAGCAGTTTTCGGACAAACTACGAGCAGTACTTC. Translated: CASSFRTNYEQYF.